The 7 T cell receptor beta chains below all came from one sample that was sequenced in a study of shared clonotypes between healthy human individuals. The protocol was immunoSEQ multiplex PCR, while the TCRdb copy is restricted to in-frame clones and leaves out a portion. Of about 2,500,000 clones listed, around nine tenths are singletons. The sample comprised naive CD4+ T cells sorted from blood. Described subset: CD45RA+ positively selected. The receptors come from a man aged 18 to 30 in good health.

This clone was counted between two and nine times. The rearrangement uses TRBV9 and TRBJ1-5; a possible D gene is TRBD1 (6 bases). The V and J ends lost 0 bases and 2 bases respectively, with 15 bases between them. The CDR3 extends over 17 amino acids. The germline CDR1 and CDR2 sequences are SGDLS and YYNGEE. CDR3 region: CASSVDGGEVGNQPQHF. The CDR3 coding sequence is TGTGCCAGCAGCGTAGACGGGGGCGAGGTTGGCAATCAGCCCCAGCATTTT.

The J gene is TRBJ1-4, the V gene TRBV28; D call uncertain. V lost 6 bases and J lost 4, with 6 bases in between. In germline, CDR1 is MDHEN, CDR2 SYDVKM. The CDR3 length is 12 residues. The CDR3 loop is CASRQSNEKLFF. In DNA form, the CDR3 reads TGTGCCAGCAGGCAGAGTAATGAAAAACTGTTTTTT.

The chain combines TRBV5-1 with TRBJ2-5; 7 positions match TRBD2. The CDR3 has 14 amino acids. The germline V gene has CDR1 SGHRS and CDR2 YFSETQ. Trimming removed 6 bases from V and 4 bases from J; junction bases left unmatched: 9. The CDR3, as DNA: TGCGCCAGCACTCGAGGGACGGGAGGAGAGACCCAGTACTTC. This translates into CASTRGTGGETQYF.

This clone occurred once. The V gene is TRBV6-1, the J gene TRBJ2-6; D is unresolved. The V gene lost 1 base and the J gene lost 0 bases, with 4 bases spanning the gap. CDR3 size: 15 residues. Germline V CDR1 and CDR2: MNHNS, SASEGT. CDR3 DNA: TGTGCCAGCAGTGAAGGATTCTCTGGGGCCAACGTCCTGACTTTC. Amino acid sequence: CASSEGFSGANVLTF.

This sequence joins TRBV6-5 and TRBJ2-4; D gene uncertain. Germline assignment: CDR1 MNHEY and CDR2 SVGAGI. The CDR3 covers 11 residues. V was trimmed by 6 bases and J by 8 bases, leaving 8 bases between them. CDR3 residues: CASSNPDIQYF. The CDR3 DNA sequence: TGTGCCAGCAGCAATCCGGACATTCAGTACTTC.

The rearrangement uses TRBV10-3 and TRBJ2-7, with D perhaps TRBD1 (7 bases). The V and J ends lost 6 bases and 2 bases respectively, with 11 bases between them. Germline V lookup: CDR1 ENHRY, CDR2 SYGVKD. This CDR3 is built from 13 residues. This CDR3 reads CAISQGGTYEQYF. CDR3 sequence (DNA): TGTGCCATCAGCCAGGGGGGAACCTACGAGCAGTACTTC.

The chain carries TRBV28 and TRBJ2-3; no definite D call. The CDR3 has 18 amino acids. Germline V CDR1 and CDR2: MDHEN, SYDVKM. V lost 4 bases, J lost 0 bases, and 20 bases lay in between. Here the CDR3 reads CASSSNLIQSTSTDTQYF. The CDR3 DNA sequence: TGTGCCAGCAGTTCCAACCTCATTCAGTCCACTAGCACAGATACGCAGTATTTT.